This TCR beta chain came from a study of shared clonotypes between healthy human individuals. V was pared by 4 bases and J by 3 bases, with 7 bases of the junction left unmatched. This CDR3 spans 18 amino acids. Germline loops: CDR1 PRHDT, CDR2 FYEKMQ (reference sequence). Profiled with immunoSEQ multiplex PCR; TCRdb holds only in-frame clones, not every one. The sample includes 500,000 to 650,000 clones, around three quarters of them seen just once. The TCR originated in a woman in her thirties or forties in good health. Some clones in this sample may be carry-over from other donors' samples. The chain combines TRBV13 with TRBJ2-2, with 14 bases fitting TRBD2. The sequenced sample was PBMCs. The CDR3 spells CASSSPGLAGAYTGELFF. CDR3 bases: TGTGCCAGCAGCTCCCCGGGACTAGCGGGAGCATACACCGGGGAGCTGTTTTTT.